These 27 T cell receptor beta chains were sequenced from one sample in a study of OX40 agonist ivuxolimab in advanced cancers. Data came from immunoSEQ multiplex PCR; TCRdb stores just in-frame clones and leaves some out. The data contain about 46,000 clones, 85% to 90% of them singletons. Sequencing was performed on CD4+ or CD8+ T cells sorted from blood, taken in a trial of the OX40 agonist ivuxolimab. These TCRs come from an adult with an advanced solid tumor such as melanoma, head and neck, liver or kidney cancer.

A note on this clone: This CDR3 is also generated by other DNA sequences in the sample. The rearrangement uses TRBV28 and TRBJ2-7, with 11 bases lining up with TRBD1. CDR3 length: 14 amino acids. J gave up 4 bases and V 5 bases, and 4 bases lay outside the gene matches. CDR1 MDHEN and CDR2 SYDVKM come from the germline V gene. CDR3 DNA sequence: TGTGCCAGCAGTCCAGGGACAGGGGGATACGAGCAGTACTTC. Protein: CASSPGTGGYEQYF.

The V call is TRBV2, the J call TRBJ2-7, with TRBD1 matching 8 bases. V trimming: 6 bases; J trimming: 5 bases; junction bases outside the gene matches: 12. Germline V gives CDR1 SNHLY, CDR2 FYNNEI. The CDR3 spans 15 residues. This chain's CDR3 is CASSQGASFANEQYF. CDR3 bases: TGTGCCAGCAGCCAGGGGGCTAGCTTTGCGAACGAGCAGTACTTC.

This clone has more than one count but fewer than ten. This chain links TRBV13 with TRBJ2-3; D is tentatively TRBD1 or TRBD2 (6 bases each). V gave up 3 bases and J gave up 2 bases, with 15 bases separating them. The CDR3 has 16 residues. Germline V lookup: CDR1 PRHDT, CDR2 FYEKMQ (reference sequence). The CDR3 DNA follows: TGTGCCAGCAGCTTCGGGGGCAGTTTATACACAGATACGCAGTATTTT. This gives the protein CASSFGGSLYTDTQYF.

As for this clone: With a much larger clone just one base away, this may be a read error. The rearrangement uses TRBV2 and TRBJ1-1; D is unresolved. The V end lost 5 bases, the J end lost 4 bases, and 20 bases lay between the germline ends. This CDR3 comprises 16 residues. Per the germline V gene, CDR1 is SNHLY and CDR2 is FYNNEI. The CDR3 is CASSLGIGSFGTEAFF. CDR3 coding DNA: TGTGCCAGCAGTCTAGGGATCGGGTCCTTTGGCACTGAAGCTTTCTTT.

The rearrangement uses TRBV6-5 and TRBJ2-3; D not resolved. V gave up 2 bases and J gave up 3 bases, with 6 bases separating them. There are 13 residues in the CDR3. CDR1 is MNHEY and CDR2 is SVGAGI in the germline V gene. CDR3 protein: CASSYGGTDTQYF. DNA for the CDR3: TGTGCCAGCAGTTACGGTGGGACAGATACGCAGTATTTT.

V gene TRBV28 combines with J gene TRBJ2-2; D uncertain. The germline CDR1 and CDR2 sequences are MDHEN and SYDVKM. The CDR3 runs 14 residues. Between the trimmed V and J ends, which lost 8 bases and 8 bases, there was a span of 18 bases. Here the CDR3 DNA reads TGTGCCAGCCTGGGCCCAGTGGCGATTGGGGAGCTGTTTTTT. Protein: CASLGPVAIGELFF.

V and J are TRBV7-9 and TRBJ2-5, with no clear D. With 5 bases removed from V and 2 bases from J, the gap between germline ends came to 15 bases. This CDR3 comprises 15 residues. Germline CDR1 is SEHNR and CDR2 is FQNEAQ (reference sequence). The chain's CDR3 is CASSLRVGRQETQYF. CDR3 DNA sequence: TGTGCCAGCAGCCTCCGAGTAGGCCGACAAGAGACCCAGTACTTC.

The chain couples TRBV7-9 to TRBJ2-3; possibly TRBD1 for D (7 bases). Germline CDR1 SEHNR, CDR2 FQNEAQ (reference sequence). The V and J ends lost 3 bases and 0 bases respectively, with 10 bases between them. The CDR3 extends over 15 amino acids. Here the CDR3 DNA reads TGTGCCAGCAGCTTGACAGGGACTAGCACAGATACGCAGTATTTT. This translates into CASSLTGTSTDTQYF.

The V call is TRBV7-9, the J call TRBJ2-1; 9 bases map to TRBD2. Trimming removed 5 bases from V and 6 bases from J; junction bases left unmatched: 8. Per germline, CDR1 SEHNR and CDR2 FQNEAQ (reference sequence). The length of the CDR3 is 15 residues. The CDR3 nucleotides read TGTGCCAGCAGCGGCTACGCGGGGGGGCGCAATGAGCAGTTCTTC. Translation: CASSGYAGGRNEQFF. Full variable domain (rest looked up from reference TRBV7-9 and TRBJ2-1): DTGVSQNPRHKITKRGQNVTFRCDPISEHNRLYWYRQTLGQGPEFLTYFQNEAQLEKSRLLSDRFSAERPKGSFSTLEIQRTEQGDSAMYLCASSGYAGGRNEQFFGPGTRLTVL.

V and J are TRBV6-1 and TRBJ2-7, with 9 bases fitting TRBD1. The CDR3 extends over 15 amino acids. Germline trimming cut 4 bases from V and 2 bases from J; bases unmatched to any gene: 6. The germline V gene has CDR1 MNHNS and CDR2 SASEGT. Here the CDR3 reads CASSVGQGSPYEQYF. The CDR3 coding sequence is TGTGCCAGCAGTGTAGGACAGGGGTCCCCCTACGAGCAGTACTTC.

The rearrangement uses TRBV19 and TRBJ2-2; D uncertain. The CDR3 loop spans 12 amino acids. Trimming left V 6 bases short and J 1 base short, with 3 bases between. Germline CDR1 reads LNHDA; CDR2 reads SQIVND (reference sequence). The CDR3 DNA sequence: TGTGCCAGTAGGAGGAACACCGGGGAGCTGTTTTTT. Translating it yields CASRRNTGELFF.

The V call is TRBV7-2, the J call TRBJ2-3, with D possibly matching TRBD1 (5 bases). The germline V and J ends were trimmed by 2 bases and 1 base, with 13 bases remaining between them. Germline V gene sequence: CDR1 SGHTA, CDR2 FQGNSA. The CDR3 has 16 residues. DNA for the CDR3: TGTGCCAGCAGCTTAAATGTGGGGCCTGGCACAGATACGCAGTATTTT. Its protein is CASSLNVGPGTDTQYF.

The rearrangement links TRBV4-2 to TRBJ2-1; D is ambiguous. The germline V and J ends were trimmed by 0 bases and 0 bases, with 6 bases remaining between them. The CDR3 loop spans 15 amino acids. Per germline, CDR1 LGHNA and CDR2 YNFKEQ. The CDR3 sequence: CASSQDAVSYNEQFF. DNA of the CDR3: TGTGCCAGCAGCCAAGATGCGGTCTCCTACAATGAGCAGTTCTTC.

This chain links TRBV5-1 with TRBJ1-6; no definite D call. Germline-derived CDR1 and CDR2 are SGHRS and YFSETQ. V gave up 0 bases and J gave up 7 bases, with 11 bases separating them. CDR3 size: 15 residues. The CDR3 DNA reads TGCGCCAGCAGCTTGGGTGCTATGGGGAATTCACCCCTCCACTTT. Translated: CASSLGAMGNSPLHF.

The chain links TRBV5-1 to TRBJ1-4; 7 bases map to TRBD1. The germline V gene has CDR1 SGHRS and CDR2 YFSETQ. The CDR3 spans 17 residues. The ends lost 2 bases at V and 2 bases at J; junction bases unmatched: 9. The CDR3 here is CASSLRRGVVTNEKLFF. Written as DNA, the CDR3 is TGCGCCAGCAGCTTACGCAGGGGGGTTGTTACTAATGAAAAACTGTTTTTT.

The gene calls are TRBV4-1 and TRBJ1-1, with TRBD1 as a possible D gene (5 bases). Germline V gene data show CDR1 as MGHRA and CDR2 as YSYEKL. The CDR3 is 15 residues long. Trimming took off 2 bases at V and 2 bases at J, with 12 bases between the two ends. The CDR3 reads CASSQQDNSNTEAFF. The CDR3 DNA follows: TGCGCCAGCAGCCAACAGGACAACTCCAACACTGAAGCTTTCTTT.

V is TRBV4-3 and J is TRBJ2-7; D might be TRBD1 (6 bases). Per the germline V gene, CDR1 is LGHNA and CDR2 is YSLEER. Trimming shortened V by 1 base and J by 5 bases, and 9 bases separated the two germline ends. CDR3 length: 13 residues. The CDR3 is CASSQARGHEQYF. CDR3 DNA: TGCGCCAGCAGCCAAGCCAGGGGCCACGAGCAGTACTTC.

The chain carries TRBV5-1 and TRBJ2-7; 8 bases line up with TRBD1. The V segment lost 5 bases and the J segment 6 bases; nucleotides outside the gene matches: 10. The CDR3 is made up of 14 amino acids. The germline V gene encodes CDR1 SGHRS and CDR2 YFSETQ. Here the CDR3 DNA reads TGCGCCAGCAGAAAGTTCGGACAGGGCCCCGAGCAGTACTTC. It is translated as CASRKFGQGPEQYF.

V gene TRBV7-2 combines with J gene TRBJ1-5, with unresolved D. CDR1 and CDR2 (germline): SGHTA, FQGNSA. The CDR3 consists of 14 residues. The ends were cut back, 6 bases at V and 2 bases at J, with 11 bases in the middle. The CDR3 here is CASSAKRRNQPQHF. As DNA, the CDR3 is TGTGCCAGCAGTGCTAAGAGACGCAATCAGCCCCAGCATTTT. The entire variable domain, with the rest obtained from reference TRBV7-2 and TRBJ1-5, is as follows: GAGVSQSPSNKVTEKGKDVELRCDPISGHTALYWYRQSLGQGLEFLIYFQGNSAPDKSGLPSDRFSAERTGGSVSTLTIQRTQQEDSAVYLCASSAKRRNQPQHFGDGTRLSIL.

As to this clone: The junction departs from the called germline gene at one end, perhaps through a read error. The CDR3 reads CASSLRGTASKNEQFF. CDR3 nucleotides: TGTGCTAGCAGCTTAAGGGGGACAGCTAGTAAAAATGAGCAGTTCTTC. The chain employs TRBV7-7 and TRBJ2-1, with 7 bases matching TRBD1. The CDR3 length is 16 residues. Germline V gene data show CDR1 as SSHAT and CDR2 as FNYEAQ (reference sequence). The entire variable domain, with the rest obtained from reference TRBV7-7 and TRBJ2-1, is as follows: GAGVSQSPRYKVTKRGQDVTLRCDPISSHATLYWYQQALGQGPEFLTYFNYEAQPDKSGLPSDRFSAERPEGSISTLTIQRTEQRDSAMYRCASSLRGTASKNEQFFGPGTRLTVL.

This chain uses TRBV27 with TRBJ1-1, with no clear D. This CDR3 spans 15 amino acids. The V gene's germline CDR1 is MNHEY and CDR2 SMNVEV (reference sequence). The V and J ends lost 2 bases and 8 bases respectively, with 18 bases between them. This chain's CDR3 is CASSLLRGAPTEAFF. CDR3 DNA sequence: TGTGCCAGCAGTTTACTTCGAGGTGCTCCCACCGAAGCTTTCTTT.

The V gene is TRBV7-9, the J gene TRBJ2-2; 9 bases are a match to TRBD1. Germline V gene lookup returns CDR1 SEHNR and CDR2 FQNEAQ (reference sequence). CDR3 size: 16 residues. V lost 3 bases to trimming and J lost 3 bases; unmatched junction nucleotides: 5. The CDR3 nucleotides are TGTGCCAGCAGCTTTGGACAGGGGACTGACACCGGGGAGCTGTTTTTT. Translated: CASSFGQGTDTGELFF.

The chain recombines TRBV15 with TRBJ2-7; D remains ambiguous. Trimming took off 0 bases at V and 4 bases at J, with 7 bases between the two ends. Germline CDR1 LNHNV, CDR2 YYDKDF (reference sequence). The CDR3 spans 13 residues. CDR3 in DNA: TGTGCCACCAGCAGAGATCGAAGATACGAGCAGTACTTC. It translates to CATSRDRRYEQYF.

The CDR3 is CASSEQTGRGTEAFF. CDR3 sequence (DNA): TGTGCCAGCAGTGAACAAACAGGGCGAGGCACTGAAGCTTTCTTT. J is TRBJ1-1 and V is TRBV2, with D perhaps TRBD1 (6 bases). The CDR3 is made up of 15 amino acids. The V end was cut by 2 bases, the J end by 4 bases, with 14 bases between. CDR1 and CDR2 from the germline V gene are SNHLY and FYNNEI.

CDR3 protein: CASSPSRSTDTQYF. The CDR3 DNA sequence: TGTGCCAGCAGCCCCAGTAGGAGCACAGATACGCAGTATTTT. The rearrangement joins TRBV5-4 to TRBJ2-3; D call uncertain. V lost 4 bases and J lost 0, with 9 bases in between. This CDR3 spans 14 amino acids. Looked up from germline, CDR1 is SGHNT and CDR2 is YYREEE (reference sequence).

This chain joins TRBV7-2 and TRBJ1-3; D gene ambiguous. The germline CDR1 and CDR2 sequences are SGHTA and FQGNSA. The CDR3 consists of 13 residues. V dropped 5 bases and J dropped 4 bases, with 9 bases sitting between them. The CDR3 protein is CASSNGPGNTIYF. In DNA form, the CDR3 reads TGTGCCAGCAGCAATGGTCCCGGAAACACCATATATTTT.

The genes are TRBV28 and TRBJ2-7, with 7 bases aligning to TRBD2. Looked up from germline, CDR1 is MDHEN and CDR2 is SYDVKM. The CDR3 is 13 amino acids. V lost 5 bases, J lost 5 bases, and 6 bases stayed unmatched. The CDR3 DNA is TGTGCCAGCAGTCCCATAGCGGGCCACGAGCAGTACTTC. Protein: CASSPIAGHEQYF.